This T cell receptor beta chain was recovered during a study of blood T cell repertoires in COVID-19. This table comes from immunoSEQ multiplex PCR, and its TCRdb copy is limited to in-frame clones, with some not included. The sample yields 150,000 or so clones, around 82% seen once. Trimming pared 4 bases from V and 5 bases from J, leaving 18 bases between. This CDR3 spans 16 amino acids. Germline-derived CDR1 and CDR2 are MNHEY and SVGAGI. The sample taken for sequencing was peripheral blood. V and J are TRBV6-5 and TRBJ2-1; the D gene is possibly TRBD1 (7 bases). This sequence originates from a man in his sixties who had recovered from COVID-19. The CDR3 region is CASSFSLRGAHNEQFF. The CDR3 nucleotides are TGTGCCAGCAGTTTTTCTCTCAGGGGGGCCCACAATGAGCAGTTCTTC.